This TCR beta chain was recovered during a study of T cell responses to AZD1222 COVID-19 vaccine. The study, taken as a whole, reports: In the spike-specific TCR repertoire, nearly half reportedly target unmutated variant regions.

The protocol was immunoSEQ multiplex PCR, while the TCRdb copy is restricted to in-frame clones and leaves out a portion. The sample yields under 130,000 clones, 70% to 90% seen once. Remarks on this clone: Its antigen is not identified.

The sample was peripheral blood, taken on day 0 of AZD1222 vaccination. The origin of this receptor is an adult in good health.

The CDR3 loop reads CASSPPGTARLEAFF. CDR3 coding DNA: TGTGCCAGCTCACCCCCCGGGACGGCTCGGCTTGAAGCTTTCTTT. V and J are TRBV18 and TRBJ1-1; D perhaps matches TRBD1 (5 bases). V was trimmed by 3 bases and J by 7 bases, leaving 18 bases between them. CDR1 and CDR2 (germline): KGHSH, LQKENI. The CDR3 contains 15 residues.